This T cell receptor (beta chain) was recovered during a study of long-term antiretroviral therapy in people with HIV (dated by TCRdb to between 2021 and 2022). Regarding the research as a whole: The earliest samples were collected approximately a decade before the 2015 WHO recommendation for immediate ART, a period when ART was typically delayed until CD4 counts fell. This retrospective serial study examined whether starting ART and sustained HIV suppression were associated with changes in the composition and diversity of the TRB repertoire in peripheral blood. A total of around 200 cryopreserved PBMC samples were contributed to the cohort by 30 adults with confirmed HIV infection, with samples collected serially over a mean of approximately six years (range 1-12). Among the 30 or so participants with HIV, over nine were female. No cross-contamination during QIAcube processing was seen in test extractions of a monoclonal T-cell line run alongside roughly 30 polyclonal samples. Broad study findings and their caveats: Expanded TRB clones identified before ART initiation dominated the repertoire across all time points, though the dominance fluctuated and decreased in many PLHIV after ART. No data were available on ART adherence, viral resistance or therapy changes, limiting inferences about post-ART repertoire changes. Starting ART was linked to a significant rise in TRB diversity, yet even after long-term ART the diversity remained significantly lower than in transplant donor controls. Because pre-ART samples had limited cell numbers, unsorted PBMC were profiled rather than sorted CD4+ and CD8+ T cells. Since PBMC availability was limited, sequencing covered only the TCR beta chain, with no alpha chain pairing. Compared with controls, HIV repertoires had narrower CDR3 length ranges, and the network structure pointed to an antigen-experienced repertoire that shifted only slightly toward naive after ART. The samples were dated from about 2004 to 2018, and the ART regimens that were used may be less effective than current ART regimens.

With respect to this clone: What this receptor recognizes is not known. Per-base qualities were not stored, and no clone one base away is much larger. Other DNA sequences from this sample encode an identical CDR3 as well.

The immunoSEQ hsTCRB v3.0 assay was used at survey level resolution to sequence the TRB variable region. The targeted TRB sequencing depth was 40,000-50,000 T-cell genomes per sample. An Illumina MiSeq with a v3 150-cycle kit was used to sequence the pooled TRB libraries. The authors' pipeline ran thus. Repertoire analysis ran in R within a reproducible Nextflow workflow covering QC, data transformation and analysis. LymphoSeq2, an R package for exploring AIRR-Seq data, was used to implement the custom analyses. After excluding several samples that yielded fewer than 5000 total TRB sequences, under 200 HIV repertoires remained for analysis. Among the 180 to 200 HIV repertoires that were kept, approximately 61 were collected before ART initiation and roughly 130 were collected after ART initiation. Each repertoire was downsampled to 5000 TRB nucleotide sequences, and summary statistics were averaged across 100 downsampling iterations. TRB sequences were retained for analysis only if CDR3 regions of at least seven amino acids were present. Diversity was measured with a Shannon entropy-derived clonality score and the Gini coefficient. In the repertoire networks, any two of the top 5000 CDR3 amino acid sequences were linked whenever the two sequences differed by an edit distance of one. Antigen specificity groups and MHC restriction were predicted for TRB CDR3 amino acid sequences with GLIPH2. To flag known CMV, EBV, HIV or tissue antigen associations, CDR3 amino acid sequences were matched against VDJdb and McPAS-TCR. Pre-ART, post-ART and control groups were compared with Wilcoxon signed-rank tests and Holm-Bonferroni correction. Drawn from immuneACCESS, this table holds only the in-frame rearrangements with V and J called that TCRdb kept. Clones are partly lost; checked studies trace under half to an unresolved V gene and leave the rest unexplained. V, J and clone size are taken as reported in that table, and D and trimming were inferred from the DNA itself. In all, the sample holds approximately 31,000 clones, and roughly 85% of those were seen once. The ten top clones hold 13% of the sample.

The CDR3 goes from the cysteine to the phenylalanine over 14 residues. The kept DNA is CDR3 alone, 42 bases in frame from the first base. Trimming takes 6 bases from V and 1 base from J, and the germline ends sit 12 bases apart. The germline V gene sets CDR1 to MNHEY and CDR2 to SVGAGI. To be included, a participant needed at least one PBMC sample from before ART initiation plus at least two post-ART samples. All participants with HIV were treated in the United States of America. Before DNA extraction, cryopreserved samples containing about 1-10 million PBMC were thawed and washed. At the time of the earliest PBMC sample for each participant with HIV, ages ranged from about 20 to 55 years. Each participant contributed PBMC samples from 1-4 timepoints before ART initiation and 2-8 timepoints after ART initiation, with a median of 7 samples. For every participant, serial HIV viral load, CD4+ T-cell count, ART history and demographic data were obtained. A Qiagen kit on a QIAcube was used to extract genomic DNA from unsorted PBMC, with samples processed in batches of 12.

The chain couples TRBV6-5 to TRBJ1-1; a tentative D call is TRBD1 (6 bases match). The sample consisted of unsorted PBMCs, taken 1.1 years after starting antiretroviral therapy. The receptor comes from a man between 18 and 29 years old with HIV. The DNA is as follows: TGTGCCAGCAGCCCCGGACAGAAGAACACTGAAGCTTTCTTT. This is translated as CASSPGQKNTEAFF.